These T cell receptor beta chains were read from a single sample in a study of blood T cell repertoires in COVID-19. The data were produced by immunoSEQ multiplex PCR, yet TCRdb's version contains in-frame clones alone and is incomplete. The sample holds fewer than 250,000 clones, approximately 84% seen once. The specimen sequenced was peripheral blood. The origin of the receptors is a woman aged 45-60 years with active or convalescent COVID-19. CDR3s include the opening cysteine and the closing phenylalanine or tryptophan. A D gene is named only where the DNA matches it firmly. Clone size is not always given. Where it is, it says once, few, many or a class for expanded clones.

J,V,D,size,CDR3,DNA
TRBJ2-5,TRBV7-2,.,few,CASSVENQETQYF,TGTGCCAGCAGCGTCGAGAACCAAGAGACCCAGTACTTC
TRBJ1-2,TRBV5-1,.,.,CASSQDSTYGYTF,TGCGCCAGCAGCCAGGACAGCACCTATGGCTACACCTTC
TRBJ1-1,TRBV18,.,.,CASSPQGTNTEAFF,TGTGCCAGCTCACCGCAGGGAACTAACACTGAAGCTTTCTTT
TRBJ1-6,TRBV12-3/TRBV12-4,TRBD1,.,CASSSGGDSPLHF,TGTGCCAGCAGTTCAGGGGGCGATTCACCCCTCCACTTT
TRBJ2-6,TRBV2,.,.,CASSMTASSGANVLTF,TGTGCCAGCAGCATGACTGCCAGCTCTGGGGCCAACGTCCTGACTTTC
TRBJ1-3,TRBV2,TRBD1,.,CASRLGTGSGNTIYF,TGTGCCAGCAGACTTGGGACAGGCTCTGGAAACACCATATATTTT
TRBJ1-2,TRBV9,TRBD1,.,CASSGDRTDTF,TGTGCCAGCAGCGGGGACAGGACTGACACCTTC
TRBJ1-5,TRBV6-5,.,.,CATETEPSNQPQHF,TGTGCCACCGAGACAGAACCTAGCAATCAGCCCCAGCATTTT
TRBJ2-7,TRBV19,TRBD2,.,CASSIGRLAVTSSYEQYF,TGTGCCAGTAGTATAGGGAGGCTAGCGGTGACCTCCTCCTACGAGCAGTACTTC
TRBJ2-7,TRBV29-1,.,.,CSWRGNNYEQYF,TGCAGCTGGAGAGGTAATAATTACGAGCAGTACTTC